The present T cell receptor (beta chain) was sequenced within a study of cytomegalovirus exposure and HLA in healthy donors. Whole-study findings and limits: Further analysis was carried out later, and it showed several of the most significant clusters appearing linked to common viral pathogens. It was confirmed in vitro that a few of the CMV-associated chains were specific for CMV antigens.

Points on this clone: The target antigen is unknown.

In the PCR, 60 Vbeta and 13 Jbeta primers were used. This table comes from immunoSEQ multiplex PCR, and its TCRdb copy is limited to in-frame clones, with some not included. The sample yields roughly 200,000 clones, 77% seen once. In germline, CDR1 is LNHNV, CDR2 YYDKDF (reference sequence). The CDR3 has 15 amino acids. Trimming left V 1 base short and J 5 bases short, with 14 bases between. This chain joins TRBV15 and TRBJ1-1, with D tentatively TRBD1 (5 bases). The clonotype originates from a woman aged 60-75 years in good health and CMV-seropositive. Source material: PBMCs. CDR3 DNA sequence: TGTGCCACCAGCAGAGGGTTGTCAGGGTGGACTGAAGCTTTCTTT. Translation gives CATSRGLSGWTEAFF.